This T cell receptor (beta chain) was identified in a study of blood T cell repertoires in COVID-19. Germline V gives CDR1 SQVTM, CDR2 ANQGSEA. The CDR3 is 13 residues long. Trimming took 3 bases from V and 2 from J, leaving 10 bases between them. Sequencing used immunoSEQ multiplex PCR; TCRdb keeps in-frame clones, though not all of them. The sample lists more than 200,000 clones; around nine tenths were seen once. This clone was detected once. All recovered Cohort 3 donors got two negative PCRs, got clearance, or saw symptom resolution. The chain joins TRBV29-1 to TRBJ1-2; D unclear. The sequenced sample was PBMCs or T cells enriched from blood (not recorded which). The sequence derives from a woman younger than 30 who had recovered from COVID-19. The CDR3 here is CSVEVRSNYGYTF. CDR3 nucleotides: TGCAGCGTTGAGGTACGGTCCAACTATGGCTACACCTTC.